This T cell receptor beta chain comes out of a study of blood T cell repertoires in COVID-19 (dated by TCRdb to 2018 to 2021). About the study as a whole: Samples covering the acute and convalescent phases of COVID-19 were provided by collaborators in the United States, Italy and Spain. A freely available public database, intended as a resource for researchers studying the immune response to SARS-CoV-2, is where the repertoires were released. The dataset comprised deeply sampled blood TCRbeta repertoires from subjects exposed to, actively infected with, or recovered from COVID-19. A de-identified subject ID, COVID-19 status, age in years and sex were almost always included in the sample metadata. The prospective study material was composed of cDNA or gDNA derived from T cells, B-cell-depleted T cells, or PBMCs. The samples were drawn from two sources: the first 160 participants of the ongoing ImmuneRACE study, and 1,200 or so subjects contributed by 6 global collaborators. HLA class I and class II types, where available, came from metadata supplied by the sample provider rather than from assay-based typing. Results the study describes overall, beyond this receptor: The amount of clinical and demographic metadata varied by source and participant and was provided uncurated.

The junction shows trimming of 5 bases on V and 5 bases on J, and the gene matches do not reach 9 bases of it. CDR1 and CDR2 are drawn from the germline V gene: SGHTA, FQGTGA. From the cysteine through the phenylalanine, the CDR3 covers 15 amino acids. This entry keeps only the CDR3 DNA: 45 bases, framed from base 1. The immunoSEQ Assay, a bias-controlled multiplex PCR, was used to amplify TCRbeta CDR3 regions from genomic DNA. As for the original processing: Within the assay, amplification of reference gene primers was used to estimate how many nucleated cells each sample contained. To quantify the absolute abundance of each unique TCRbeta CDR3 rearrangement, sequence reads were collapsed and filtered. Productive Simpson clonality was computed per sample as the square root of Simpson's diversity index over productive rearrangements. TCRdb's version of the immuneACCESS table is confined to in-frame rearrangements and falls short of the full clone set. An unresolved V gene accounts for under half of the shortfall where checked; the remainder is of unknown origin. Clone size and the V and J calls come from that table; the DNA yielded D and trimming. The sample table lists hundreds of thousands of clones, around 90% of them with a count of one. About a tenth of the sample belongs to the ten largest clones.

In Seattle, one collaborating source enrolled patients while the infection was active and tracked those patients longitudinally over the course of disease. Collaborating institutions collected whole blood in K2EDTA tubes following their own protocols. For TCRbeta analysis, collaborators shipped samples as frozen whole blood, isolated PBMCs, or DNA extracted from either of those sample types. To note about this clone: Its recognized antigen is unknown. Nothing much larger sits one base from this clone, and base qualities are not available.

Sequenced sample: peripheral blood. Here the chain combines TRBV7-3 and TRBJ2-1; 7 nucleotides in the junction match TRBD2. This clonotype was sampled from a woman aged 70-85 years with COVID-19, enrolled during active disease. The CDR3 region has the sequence CASSPSGAGHNEQFF. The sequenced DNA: TGTGCCAGCAGCCCAAGCGGAGCGGGGCACAATGAGCAGTTCTTC. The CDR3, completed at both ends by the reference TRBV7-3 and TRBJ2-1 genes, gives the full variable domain GAGVSQTPSNKVTEKGKYVELRCDPISGHTALYWYRQSLGQGPEFLIYFQGTGAADDSGLPNDRFFAVRPEGSVSTLKIQRTERGDSAVYLCASSPSGAGHNEQFFGPGTRLTVL.